These 28 T cell receptor beta chains originate from one sample sequenced in a study of identical twins (dated by TCRdb to about 2016). Receptor amplification or capture employed 5' RACE. The sample was run on an Illumina HiSeq 2000. The raw public reads went through TCRdb reprocessing: fastp at Q25, MiXCR clone calling, in-frame beta chains kept. Each entry merges the rows of one CDR3 protein and shows their most common DNA and genes. The sample data list fewer than 900,000 distinct CDR3 sequences, and about 20% of these were observed just once. Jointly, the top ten make up over 10% of the sample. This sample was shared with a second study, whose subject was T cells expressing NK-cell markers.

The specimen sequenced was PBMCs. The receptors originated from a woman younger than 35 in good health.

V is TRBV6-5 and J is TRBJ1-2; 7 bases align to TRBD1. Germline V gives CDR1 MNHEY, CDR2 SVGAGI. V shed 5 bases, J shed 4 bases, and the junction held 1 base outside the gene matches. This CDR3 spans 12 amino acids. The CDR3 DNA reads TGTGCCAGCAGTACAGGGGTCTATGGCTACACCTTC. It translates to CASSTGVYGYTF.

This chain links TRBV5-1 with TRBJ2-7; D assignment may be TRBD1 or TRBD2 (5 bases each). The CDR3 contains 13 residues. V lost 4 bases to trimming and J lost 3 bases, with 11 bases between them. Germline V gene data show CDR1 as SGHRS and CDR2 as YFSETQ. CDR3 protein: CASSGDGLYEQYF. The CDR3 coding sequence is TGCGCCAGCAGCGGGGACGGTCTCTACGAGCAGTACTTC. The full variable domain, in which reference TRBV5-1 and TRBJ2-7 provide the parts outside the CDR3, is KAGVTQTPRYLIKTRGQQVTLSCSPISGHRSVSWYQQTPGQGLQFLFEYFSETQRNKGNFPGRFSGRQFSNSRSEMNVSTLELGDSALYLCASSGDGLYEQYFGPGTRLTVT.

In its sample, this clonotype was seen a few times. V usage is TRBV7-9 and J usage is TRBJ2-7, with D perhaps matching TRBD1 (5 bases). This CDR3 has 15 residues. Trimming took off 0 bases at V and 0 bases at J, with 9 bases between the two ends. Germline V gene lookup returns CDR1 SEHNR and CDR2 FQNEAQ (reference sequence). CDR3 in amino acids: CASSLAGATSYEQYF. In DNA, the CDR3 is TGTGCCAGCAGCTTAGCAGGGGCAACCTCCTACGAGCAGTACTTC.

The chain links TRBV14 to TRBJ2-7; 7 bases match TRBD1. The CDR3 runs 14 residues. J lost 3 bases, V lost 5 bases, and 7 bases had no gene match. Germline lookup yields CDR1 SGHDN and CDR2 FVKESK. The CDR3 DNA is TGTGCCAGCAGCTTCCGGGACAGAATCTACGAGCAGTACTTC. Its protein product is CASSFRDRIYEQYF.

The rearrangement joins TRBV7-2 to TRBJ2-7; tentative D call: TRBD2 (5 bases). V lost 3 bases to trimming and J lost 7 bases, with 16 bases between them. Germline lookup yields CDR1 SGHTA and CDR2 FQGNSA. The CDR3 loop spans 14 amino acids. In nucleotides, the CDR3 is TGTGCCAGCAGCTTCATCTCTAGCTTGGGGGAGCAGTACTTC. It encodes CASSFISSLGEQYF.

The chain employs TRBV6-2 or TRBV6-3 and TRBJ2-4, with 8 bases that match TRBD2. The V and J ends lost 6 bases and 7 bases, in that order; junction bases with no gene match: 14. The CDR3 sequence is 16 residues long. CDR1 and CDR2 (germline): MNHEY, SVGEGT. The CDR3 protein is CASRPVIAGLSNIQYF. In DNA form, the CDR3 reads TGTGCCAGCAGACCCGTGATAGCGGGACTTTCGAACATTCAGTACTTC.

This clonotype has just a few counts. The chain is built from TRBV20-1 and TRBJ1-2; TRBD1 matches 9 bases. This CDR3 is 16 amino acids long. Germline CDR1 and CDR2: DFQATT and SNEGSKA (reference sequence). V gave up 5 bases and J gave up 4 bases; unmatched junction bases: 14. The CDR3 nucleotides read TGCAGTGCTCCCATTGGGAGCACGGGACAGGGCTATGGCTACACCTTC. Protein sequence: CSAPIGSTGQGYGYTF.

In its sample, this clonotype was seen a few times. V is TRBV7-6 and J is TRBJ2-1, with D hard to call. V lost 5 bases and J 1 base, leaving 9 bases between the germline ends. The germline gives CDR1 SGHVS, CDR2 FNYEAQ. This CDR3 is built from 14 residues. CDR3 sequence (DNA): TGTGCCAGCAGCCTTACACTTTCCTACAATGAGCAGTTCTTC. Its translation: CASSLTLSYNEQFF.

V is TRBV12-3 or TRBV12-4 and J is TRBJ1-1; 9 nucleotides agree with TRBD1. V lost 0 bases to trimming and J lost 5 bases; unmatched junction nucleotides: 10. The CDR3 extends over 17 amino acids. CDR3 sequence: CASSLAQSGTGSTEAFF. DNA of the CDR3: TGTGCCAGCAGTTTAGCGCAGTCAGGGACAGGGAGTACTGAAGCTTTCTTT.

This clonotype was seen more than once but under ten times. V gene TRBV5-1 combines with J gene TRBJ2-1; 9 nucleotides agree with TRBD2. In germline, CDR1 is SGHRS, CDR2 YFSETQ. This CDR3 comprises 16 residues. Unmatched junction bases numbered 7, after V lost 0 bases and J lost 6 bases. CDR3 DNA sequence: TGCGCCAGCAGCTTGGCTGGGACTAGCTTCTCCAATGAGCAGTTCTTC. As protein: CASSLAGTSFSNEQFF. The whole variable domain, remainder taken from reference TRBV5-1 and TRBJ2-1, is KAGVTQTPRYLIKTRGQQVTLSCSPISGHRSVSWYQQTPGQGLQFLFEYFSETQRNKGNFPGRFSGRQFSNSRSEMNVSTLELGDSALYLCASSLAGTSFSNEQFFGPGTRLTVL.

This clonotype was detected only a few times. The CDR3 here is CASSSNSQGYTEAFF. CDR3 DNA sequence: TGCGCCAGCAGCTCCAACTCGCAGGGGTACACTGAAGCTTTCTTT. J is TRBJ1-1 and V is TRBV5-1, with D possibly matching TRBD1 (6 bases). Per the germline V gene, CDR1 is SGHRS and CDR2 is YFSETQ. The length of the CDR3 is 15 residues. Trimming took 3 bases from V and 3 from J, leaving 15 bases between them.

This clonotype has a handful of counts. J is TRBJ2-1 and V is TRBV5-6; a possible D gene is TRBD1 (6 bases). The germline V and J ends were trimmed by 9 bases and 7 bases, with 11 bases remaining between them. Germline V gene data show CDR1 as SGHDT and CDR2 as YYEEEE. The CDR3 has 11 residues. This chain's CDR3 is CATVQGNEQFF. The CDR3 nucleotides read TGTGCCACCGTACAGGGAAATGAGCAGTTCTTC.

V usage is TRBV27 and J usage is TRBJ1-1; a possible D gene is TRBD1 (5 bases). CDR1 is MNHEY and CDR2 is SMNVEV in the germline V gene (reference sequence). The ends were cut back, 2 bases at V and 6 bases at J, with 22 bases in the middle. The CDR3 length is 17 residues. The CDR3 DNA reads as TGTGCCAGCAGTTTAGAATTCGGTGGGGGGTTAAGAGCTGAAGCTTTCTTT. As protein: CASSLEFGGGLRAEAFF.

This clonotype was seen a handful of times. The V call is TRBV7-2, the J call TRBJ2-3; 13 positions match TRBD2. The CDR3 totals 16 residues. CDR1 is SGHTA, CDR2 FQGNSA, per germline. Trimming removed 5 bases from V and 3 bases from J; junction bases left unmatched: 5. DNA of the CDR3: TGTGCCAGCAGCCAAAGGACTAGCGGGAGTACAGATACGCAGTATTTT. Its protein is CASSQRTSGSTDTQYF.

This clonotype was counted ten times or more. The chain links TRBV10-3 to TRBJ2-3, with no clear D. The CDR3 length is 13 residues. Between the trimmed V and J ends, which lost 0 bases and 0 bases, there was a span of 1 base. Germline assignment: CDR1 ENHRY and CDR2 SYGVKD. Here the CDR3 reads CAISESSTDTQYF. The DNA for the CDR3 is TGTGCCATCAGTGAGTCTAGCACAGATACGCAGTATTTT.

This clonotype was observed a few times. The chain joins TRBV7-2 to TRBJ2-7; D is unresolved. Germline values: CDR1 SGHTA, CDR2 FQGNSA. V lost 2 bases, J lost 3 bases, and 11 bases lay in between. There are 14 residues in the CDR3. CDR3 region: CASSLLPINYEQYF. The CDR3 nucleotides are TGTGCCAGCAGCTTACTTCCAATAAACTACGAGCAGTACTTC.

J is TRBJ1-5 and V is TRBV6-2 or TRBV6-3, with 9 positions matching TRBD1. CDR3 length: 18 amino acids. J gave up 2 bases and V 4 bases, and 12 bases lay outside the gene matches. The germline gives CDR1 MNHEY, CDR2 SVGEGT. CDR3 nucleotide sequence: TGTGCCAGCAGTTCGGAGCCCTACAGGGGGCTGCGCAATCAGCCCCAGCATTTT. As protein: CASSSEPYRGLRNQPQHF.

The chain has TRBV15 and TRBJ2-3, with D perhaps matching TRBD2 (6 bases). Per germline, CDR1 LNHNV and CDR2 YYDKDF (reference sequence). The CDR3 has 12 amino acids. Trimming removed 5 bases at V and 5 bases at J, with 8 bases between. CDR3 in amino acids: CATSPGGDTQYF. Written as DNA, the CDR3 is TGTGCCACCAGCCCCGGGGGAGATACGCAGTATTTT.

The chain employs TRBV7-9 and TRBJ2-1, with 11 bases aligning to TRBD2. The V gene's germline CDR1 is SEHNR and CDR2 FQNEAQ (reference sequence). This CDR3 comprises 15 residues. Germline trimming cut 4 bases from V and 7 bases from J; bases unmatched to any gene: 6. DNA for the CDR3: TGTGCCAGCAGCTACGGGGCTAGCGGGAGGAATGAGCAGTTCTTC. Residues: CASSYGASGRNEQFF. The variable domain in full, with the rest retrieved from reference TRBV7-9 and TRBJ2-1, is DTGVSQNPRHKITKRGQNVTFRCDPISEHNRLYWYRQTLGQGPEFLTYFQNEAQLEKSRLLSDRFSAERPKGSFSTLEIQRTEQGDSAMYLCASSYGASGRNEQFFGPGTRLTVL.

This clonotype was seen a handful of times. The chain couples TRBV19 to TRBJ2-3; 9 nucleotides match TRBD1. The junction had 7 bases not matched to a gene; V was cut back by 8 bases and J by 4 bases. Germline-derived CDR1 and CDR2 are LNHDA and SQIVND (reference sequence). The CDR3 sequence is 14 residues long. CDR3 residues: CASGSQGAADTQYF. CDR3 in DNA: TGTGCCAGTGGCTCACAGGGGGCGGCAGATACGCAGTATTTT.

The V gene is TRBV5-1, the J gene TRBJ1-2, with D perhaps matching TRBD1 (5 bases). The V end lost 4 bases, the J end lost 4 bases, and 14 bases lay between the germline ends. Germline CDR1 is SGHRS and CDR2 is YFSETQ. This CDR3 has 14 residues. CDR3 loop: CASSPGADLYGYTF. CDR3 in DNA: TGCGCCAGCAGCCCTGGGGCAGACCTCTATGGCTACACCTTC.

The chain carries TRBV7-2 and TRBJ2-2, with D tentatively TRBD2 (6 bases). This CDR3 contains 15 residues. The germline V and J ends were trimmed by 4 bases and 4 bases, with 13 bases remaining between them. Germline CDR1 is SGHTA and CDR2 is FQGNSA. The CDR3, as DNA: TGTGCCAGCAGCTCCCGGCGGGGCGGCACCGGGGAGCTGTTTTTT. Its translation is CASSSRRGGTGELFF.

As concerns this clonotype: Its ends do not fully match the called genes, so a read error is possible. The chain links TRBV12-3 or TRBV12-4 to TRBJ1-5; D gene unclear. CDR3 length: 13 residues. The DNA for the CDR3 is TGTGCCAGCAGTATAGCGGTCTCTCAGCCCCAGCATTTT. Its protein is CASSIAVSQPQHF.

The V and J genes are TRBV12-3 or TRBV12-4 and TRBJ2-2; 7 bases are a match to TRBD1. The CDR3 has 16 residues. After removal of 5 bases from V and 0 bases from J, the junction contained 6 bases not matched to a gene. Here the CDR3 reads CASSHNTGANTGELFF. CDR3 in DNA: TGTGCCAGCAGTCACAATACAGGGGCGAACACCGGGGAGCTGTTTTTT.

This clonotype was seen only a few times. The chain joins TRBV29-1 to TRBJ2-1; D may be TRBD1 or TRBD2 (5 bases each). This CDR3 is built from 14 residues. Germline CDR1 reads SQVTM; CDR2 reads ANQGSEA. Trimming pared 4 bases from V and 1 base from J, leaving 11 bases between. The CDR3 DNA sequence: TGCAGCGTTGCCCGGGACGGATCCTACAATGAGCAGTTCTTC. It encodes CSVARDGSYNEQFF.

This clonotype was seen at least ten times. The chain couples TRBV10-3 to TRBJ1-1; D uncertain. Germline CDR1 reads ENHRY; CDR2 reads SYGVKD. There are 13 residues in the CDR3. Trimming stripped 0 bases from V and 10 bases from J, with 12 bases between. The CDR3 reads CAISESKDASAFF. CDR3 coding DNA: TGTGCCATCAGTGAGTCTAAGGATGCGTCAGCTTTCTTT.

This sequence joins TRBV4-3 and TRBJ2-4; 12 bases are a match to TRBD2. The CDR3 sequence is 14 residues long. Germline V lookup: CDR1 LGHNA, CDR2 YSLEER. Losses at the gene ends were 1 base for V and 13 bases for J; bases not matched to a gene: 5. CDR3 in amino acids: CASSQGVTSGRQYF. The CDR3 DNA reads as TGCGCCAGCAGCCAAGGGGTGACTAGCGGGAGACAGTACTTC.

The sample holds a few counts of this clonotype. V usage is TRBV12-3 or TRBV12-4 and J usage is TRBJ1-2, with D perhaps matching TRBD1 (6 bases). The CDR3 runs to 13 residues. The V gene lost 7 bases and the J gene lost 7 bases, with 16 bases spanning the gap. CDR3 bases: TGTGCCAGCATCCCGGGGGCAGGGTCTGGCTACACCTTC. This translates into CASIPGAGSGYTF.